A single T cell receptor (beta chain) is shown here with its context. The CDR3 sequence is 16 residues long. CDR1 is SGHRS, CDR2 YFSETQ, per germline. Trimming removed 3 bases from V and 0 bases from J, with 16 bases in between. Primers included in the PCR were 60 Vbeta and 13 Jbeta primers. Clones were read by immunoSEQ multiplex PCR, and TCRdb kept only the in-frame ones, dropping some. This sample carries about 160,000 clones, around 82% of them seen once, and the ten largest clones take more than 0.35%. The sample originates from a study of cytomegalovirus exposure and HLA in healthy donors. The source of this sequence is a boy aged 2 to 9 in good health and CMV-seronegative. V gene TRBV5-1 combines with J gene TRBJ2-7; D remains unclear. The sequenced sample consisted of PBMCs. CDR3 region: CASSSLGRNSSYEQYF. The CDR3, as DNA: TGCGCCAGCAGCTCTCTGGGCCGGAATAGCTCCTACGAGCAGTACTTC. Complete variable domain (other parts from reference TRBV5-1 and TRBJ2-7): KAGVTQTPRYLIKTRGQQVTLSCSPISGHRSVSWYQQTPGQGLQFLFEYFSETQRNKGNFPGRFSGRQFSNSRSEMNVSTLELGDSALYLCASSSLGRNSSYEQYFGPGTRLTVT.